The text below deals with one T cell receptor beta chain. The antigen remains undetermined. In blood CD8+ and CD4+ T cells, TCR beta underwent sequencing. Controls were drawn from healthy donors and were matched for age and sex. Reverse transcription used roughly 0.5 to 1 ug RNA and random hexamers. TCR beta CDR3 was amplified by immunoSEQ covering 54 Vbeta and 13 Jbeta. TCRdb passed the immunoSEQ multiplex PCR reads through MiXCR, listing each CDR3 protein once. Here the sample spans 150,000 to 200,000 distinct CDR3 sequences, around 93% being singletons. The CDR3 runs to 15 residues. Germline V gene sequence: CDR1 SGDLS, CDR2 YYNGEE. V dropped 0 bases and J dropped 0 bases, with 9 bases sitting between them. The data originate from a study of CD8 T cells in Susac syndrome. General study results and limits: Regarding the TCR sequencing and HLA analysis, the study admitted that a relatively small number of individuals were involved.

Sequenced: CD4+ T cells from PBMCs. The chain uses TRBV9 and TRBJ1-1, with D unresolved. This sequence originates from a human donor in good health. The CDR3 sequence is CASSVDPKMNTEAFF. For the CDR3, the DNA is TGTGCCAGCAGCGTAGACCCCAAAATGAACACTGAAGCTTTCTTT.